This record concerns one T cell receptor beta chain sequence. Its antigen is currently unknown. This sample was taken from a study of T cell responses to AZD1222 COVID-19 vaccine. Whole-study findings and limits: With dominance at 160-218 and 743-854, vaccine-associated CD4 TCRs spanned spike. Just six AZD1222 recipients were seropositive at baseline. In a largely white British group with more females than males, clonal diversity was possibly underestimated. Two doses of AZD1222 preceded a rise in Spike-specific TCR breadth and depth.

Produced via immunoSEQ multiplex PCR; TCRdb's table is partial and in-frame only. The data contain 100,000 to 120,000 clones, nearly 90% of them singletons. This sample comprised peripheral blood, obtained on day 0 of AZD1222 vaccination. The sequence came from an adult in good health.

The CDR3: CASKGTNTGELFF. In DNA form, the CDR3 reads TGTGCCAGCAAAGGCACGAACACCGGGGAGCTGTTTTTT. This rearrangement joins TRBV2 to TRBJ2-2; D is unclear. This CDR3 spans 13 amino acids. Trimming removed 7 bases at V and 0 bases at J, with 6 bases between. Per germline, CDR1 SNHLY and CDR2 FYNNEI.